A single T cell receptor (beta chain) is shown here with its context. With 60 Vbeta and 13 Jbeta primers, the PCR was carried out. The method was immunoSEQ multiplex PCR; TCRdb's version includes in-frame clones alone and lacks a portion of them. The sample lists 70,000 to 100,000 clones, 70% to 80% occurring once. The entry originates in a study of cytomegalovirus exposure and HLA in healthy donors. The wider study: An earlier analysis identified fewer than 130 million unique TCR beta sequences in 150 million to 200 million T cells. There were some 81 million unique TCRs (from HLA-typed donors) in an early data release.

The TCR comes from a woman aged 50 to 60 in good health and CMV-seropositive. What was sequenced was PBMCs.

CDR3 region: CASSYQDASELFF. CDR3 nucleotides: TGTGCCAGCAGCTACCAAGATGCCTCCGAGTTGTTCTTC. The rearrangement joins TRBV4-2 to TRBJ2-1; D uncertain. Trimming took off 5 bases at V and 15 bases at J, with 20 bases between the two ends. This CDR3 region has 13 residues. CDR1 LGHNA and CDR2 YNFKEQ come from the germline V gene.